The 10 T cell receptor beta chains listed next were all sequenced from one sample in a study of shared clonotypes between healthy human individuals. Generated by immunoSEQ multiplex PCR, the TCRdb table keeps only in-frame clones and is missing some. The data hold about 2.2 million clones, with about 93% observed a single time. Terminally differentiated effector memory CD45RA+ cells were left out of the naive CD8 fraction, which was CD45RO-negative and positively selected for CCR7. Sequenced input: naive CD8+ T cells from PBMCs. The origin of the receptors is a man between 18 and 35 years old in good health. Some clones in this sample may be carry-over from other donors' samples.

The rearrangement links TRBV28 to TRBJ1-1, with TRBD1 identical over 10 bases. Per the germline V gene, CDR1 is MDHEN and CDR2 is SYDVKM. The CDR3 has 15 residues. V gave up 3 bases and J gave up 11 bases; unmatched junction bases: 12. The CDR3 nucleotides read TGTGCCAGCAGTTTCCGACAGGGGGCGCGTATTGGCGCTTTCTTT. This translates into CASSFRQGARIGAFF.

V usage is TRBV19 and J usage is TRBJ1-2, with D unclear. In germline, CDR1 is LNHDA, CDR2 SQIVND (reference sequence). Trimming removed 0 bases from V and 4 bases from J, with 12 bases in between. This CDR3 region has 15 residues. Here the CDR3 reads CASSIEEGMIYGYTF. The CDR3 nucleotides read TGTGCCAGTAGTATAGAAGAGGGAATGATCTATGGCTACACCTTC.

This sequence joins TRBV9 and TRBJ2-7; the match to TRBD1 covers 8 bases. CDR1 and CDR2 from the germline V gene are SGDLS and YYNGEE. Germline trimming cut 4 bases from V and 6 bases from J; bases unmatched to any gene: 9. The CDR3 extends over 14 amino acids. The CDR3 protein is CASSPRDRPGEQYF. The CDR3 region has the DNA TGTGCCAGCAGCCCCCGGGACAGGCCGGGCGAGCAGTACTTC.

CDR3 residues: CASNWEAYEQYF. The CDR3 coding sequence is TGTGCCAGCAACTGGGAGGCCTACGAGCAGTACTTC. The chain is built from TRBV7-6 and TRBJ2-7; perhaps TRBD2 as D (6 bases). V lost 7 bases and J lost 2, with 9 bases in between. The V gene's germline CDR1 is SGHVS and CDR2 FNYEAQ. The CDR3 length is 12 residues.

The rearrangement joins TRBV11-2 to TRBJ1-3; D gene ambiguous. The CDR3 sequence is 15 residues long. V gave up 1 base and J gave up 2 bases, with 9 bases separating them. Germline CDR1 is SGHAT and CDR2 is FQNNGV. CDR3 loop: CASSLGVRAGNTIYF. CDR3 DNA sequence: TGTGCCAGCAGCTTAGGAGTTAGGGCTGGAAACACCATATATTTT.

This chain uses TRBV19 with TRBJ2-7; the match to TRBD1 covers 8 bases. Germline CDR1 and CDR2: LNHDA and SQIVND (reference sequence). The CDR3 covers 15 residues. The J segment lost 3 bases and the V segment lost 5 bases, leaving 9 bases of the junction unmatched. The CDR3: CASSPRTGQVYEQYF. CDR3 bases: TGTGCCAGTAGTCCAAGGACAGGGCAGGTCTACGAGCAGTACTTC.

This chain joins TRBV28 and TRBJ1-2; TRBD1 aligns across 10 bases. This CDR3 contains 16 residues. The V gene's germline CDR1 is MDHEN and CDR2 SYDVKM. V dropped 3 bases and J dropped 7; count of bases not matched to a gene: 11. The CDR3 reads CASSLSPGQGKGGYTF. CDR3 nucleotide sequence: TGTGCCAGCAGTTTGTCGCCGGGACAGGGGAAGGGTGGCTACACCTTC.

The rearrangement links TRBV27 to TRBJ1-3; D is ambiguous. CDR1 is MNHEY and CDR2 is SMNVEV in the germline V gene (reference sequence). Between the trimmed V and J ends, which lost 5 bases and 4 bases, there was a span of 15 bases. The length of the CDR3 is 15 residues. In nucleotides, the CDR3 is TGTGCCAGCAGTCCCTCCTCTTTCCCGGGAAACACCATATATTTT. It translates to CASSPSSFPGNTIYF.

This chain connects TRBV28 to TRBJ2-1, with no clear D. Between the trimmed V and J ends, which lost 1 base and 8 bases, there was a span of 12 bases. CDR3 size: 14 residues. The germline gives CDR1 MDHEN, CDR2 SYDVKM. The CDR3 coding sequence is TGTGCCAGCAGTTTATTAGGTGAGATGTATGAGCAGTTCTTC. As protein: CASSLLGEMYEQFF.

The rearrangement joins TRBV7-8 to TRBJ2-7; 7 nucleotides align to TRBD2. Germline-derived CDR1 and CDR2 are SGHVS and FQNEAQ. The CDR3 runs 15 residues. V dropped 2 bases and J dropped 3; count of bases not matched to a gene: 7. This chain's CDR3 is CASSLSPAGFYEQYF. CDR3 nucleotides: TGTGCCAGCAGCTTATCCCCAGCGGGATTCTACGAGCAGTACTTC.